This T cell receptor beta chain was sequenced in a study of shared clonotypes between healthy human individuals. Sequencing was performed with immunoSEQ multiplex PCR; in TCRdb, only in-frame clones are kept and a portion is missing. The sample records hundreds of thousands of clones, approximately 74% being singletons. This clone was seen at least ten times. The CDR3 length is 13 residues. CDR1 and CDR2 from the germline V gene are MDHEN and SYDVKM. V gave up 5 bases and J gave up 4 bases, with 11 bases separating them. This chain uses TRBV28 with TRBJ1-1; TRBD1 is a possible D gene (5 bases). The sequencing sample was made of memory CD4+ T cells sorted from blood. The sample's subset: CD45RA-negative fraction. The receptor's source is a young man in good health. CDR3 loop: CASSPFQGTEAFF. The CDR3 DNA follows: TGTGCCAGCAGTCCTTTTCAGGGCACTGAAGCTTTCTTT.